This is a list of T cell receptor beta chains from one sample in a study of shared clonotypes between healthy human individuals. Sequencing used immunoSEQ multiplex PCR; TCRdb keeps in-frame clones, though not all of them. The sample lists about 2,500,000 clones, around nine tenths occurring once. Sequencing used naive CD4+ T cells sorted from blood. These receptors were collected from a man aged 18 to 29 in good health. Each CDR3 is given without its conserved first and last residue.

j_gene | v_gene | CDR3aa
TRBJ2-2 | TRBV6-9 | ASRVGRGSAGELF
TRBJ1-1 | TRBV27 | ASSLNRVNAEAF
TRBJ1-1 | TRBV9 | ASSVGPGNTEAF
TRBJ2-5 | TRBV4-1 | ASSPRTGRETQY
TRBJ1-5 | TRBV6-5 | ASRRGGPNQPQH
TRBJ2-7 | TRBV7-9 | ASSRNFGTGNEQY
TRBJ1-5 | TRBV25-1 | ASSEKPHRGLNQPQH
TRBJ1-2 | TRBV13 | ASKVTESGYGYT
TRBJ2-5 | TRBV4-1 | ASSHGLARETQY
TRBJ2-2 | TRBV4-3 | ASSRASLNTGELF
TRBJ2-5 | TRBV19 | ASSIRQGGMGTQY